These 25 T cell receptor beta chains came from one sample sequenced in a study of blood T cell repertoires in COVID-19. Sequenced by immunoSEQ multiplex PCR; TCRdb stores in-frame clones only, minus some. This table has over 200,000 clones, over 75% appearing once. The sequencing input was peripheral blood. These receptors were obtained from a human donor in a cohort sampled during active COVID-19.

V and J are TRBV6-6 and TRBJ1-1, with D possibly TRBD1 on 6 matching bases. Trimming stripped 6 bases from V and 5 bases from J, with 13 bases between. Germline CDR1 reads MNHNY; CDR2 reads SVGAGI (reference sequence). This CDR3 comprises 13 residues. The CDR3 is CASSPTGRTEAFF. For the CDR3, the DNA is TGTGCCAGCAGCCCTACAGGGCGGACTGAAGCTTTCTTT.

V is TRBV15 and J is TRBJ2-7; the D gene is possibly TRBD2 (5 bases). Germline CDR1 LNHNV, CDR2 YYDKDF (reference sequence). The CDR3 is 14 amino acids. V lost 3 bases and J 4 bases, leaving 13 bases between the germline ends. CDR3 nucleotides: TGTGCCACCAGCAGTACGAGGGCGGATTACGAGCAGTACTTC. It translates to CATSSTRADYEQYF.

This chain uses TRBV4-2 with TRBJ2-5, with TRBD2 identical over 12 bases. Per germline, CDR1 LGHNA and CDR2 YNFKEQ. The CDR3 covers 16 residues. The ends lost 1 base at V and 6 bases at J; junction bases unmatched: 6. The CDR3 loop reads CASSQAKTSGSKTQYF. DNA of the CDR3: TGTGCCAGCAGCCAAGCTAAGACTAGCGGGAGTAAGACCCAGTACTTC.

The CDR3 reads CASSPSGSNQPQHF. For the CDR3, the DNA is TGTGCCAGCTCACCAAGTGGCTCCAATCAGCCCCAGCATTTT. V and J are TRBV18 and TRBJ1-5; D remains unclear. Between the trimmed V and J ends, which lost 2 bases and 3 bases, there was a span of 8 bases. CDR1 and CDR2 from the germline V gene are KGHSH and LQKENI. The CDR3 has 14 residues.

This chain joins TRBV9 and TRBJ2-1; 7 bases agree with TRBD2. The CDR3 extends over 13 amino acids. Trimming at V came to 3 bases and at J to 9 bases, leaving 6 bases not matched to a gene. CDR1 is SGDLS, CDR2 YYNGEE, per germline. CDR3 DNA sequence: TGTGCCAGCAGCGGACTAGCTATCAGTGAGCAGTTCTTC. Residues: CASSGLAISEQFF.

The V and J genes are TRBV19 and TRBJ1-5; D perhaps matches TRBD1 (5 bases). V was clipped by 8 bases and J by 0 bases, with 14 bases between them. Per the germline V gene, CDR1 is LNHDA and CDR2 is SQIVND (reference sequence). The CDR3 is made up of 15 amino acids. The CDR3 DNA reads TGTGCCAGTCTCCAGGGTCAAAATAGCAATCAGCCCCAGCATTTT. Translating gives CASLQGQNSNQPQHF.

This chain connects TRBV20-1 to TRBJ2-7, with a tentative D call TRBD1 (6 bases). The CDR3 is 14 amino acids. Germline assignment: CDR1 DFQATT and CDR2 SNEGSKA (reference sequence). The ends were cut back, 3 bases at V and 0 bases at J, with 12 bases in the middle. The CDR3 sequence: CSASTPGVSYEQYF. In DNA form, the CDR3 reads TGCAGTGCTAGTACCCCAGGGGTCTCCTACGAGCAGTACTTC.

On this clone itself: A much larger clonotype is one base distant, so this may be a read error. The same CDR3 is also encoded by other DNA sequences in this sample. The chain employs TRBV11-2 and TRBJ2-7, with D perhaps matching TRBD1 (6 bases). V lost 5 bases, J lost 0 bases, and 11 bases lay in between. Looked up from germline, CDR1 is SGHAT and CDR2 is FQNNGV. The CDR3 loop spans 14 amino acids. The CDR3 loop reads CASSVDRSSYEQYF. The CDR3 nucleotides are TGTGCCAGCAGCGTTGACAGGAGCTCCTACGAGCAGTACTTC.

The CDR3 spells CASSLGRLVSSGANVLTF. As DNA, the CDR3 is TGTGCCAGCAGCTTGGGCCGGTTGGTTAGCTCTGGGGCCAACGTCCTGACTTTC. V usage is TRBV5-8 and J usage is TRBJ2-6; D uncertain. Germline V gene data show CDR1 as SGHTS and CDR2 as YDEGEE. The V end lost 0 bases, the J end lost 0 bases, and 13 bases lay between the germline ends. This CDR3 is built from 18 residues.

This clone was counted once. V gene TRBV11-2 combines with J gene TRBJ1-5; D gene ambiguous. Looked up from germline, CDR1 is SGHAT and CDR2 is FQNNGV. The CDR3 extends over 12 amino acids. Trimming took off 0 bases at V and 11 bases at J, with 8 bases between the two ends. CDR3: CASSLDGVAQHF. CDR3 in DNA: TGTGCCAGCAGCTTAGACGGGGTAGCCCAGCATTTT.

The V gene is TRBV18, the J gene TRBJ1-2, with D hard to call. Germline V CDR1 and CDR2: KGHSH, LQKENI. This CDR3 has 12 residues. V lost 5 bases and J 4 bases, leaving 8 bases between the germline ends. The CDR3 nucleotides are TGTGCCAGCTCAGAGGCAGCCTATGGCTACACCTTC. Protein: CASSEAAYGYTF.

The rearrangement uses TRBV3-1 (or the pseudogene TRBV3-2) and TRBJ2-1; no clear D. The CDR3 length is 13 residues. Germline V gene sequence: CDR1 LGHDT, CDR2 YNNKEL (reference sequence). The V and J ends lost 4 bases and 10 bases respectively, with 14 bases between them. Here the CDR3 reads CASSLFSYWEQFF. CDR3 bases: TGTGCCAGCAGCCTCTTTAGCTATTGGGAGCAGTTCTTC.

CDR3 bases: TGTGCCAGCACCACAGGGGGCAGGGACAATGAGCAGTTCTTC. It codes for CASTTGGRDNEQFF. The V gene is TRBV5-4, the J gene TRBJ2-1; TRBD1 matches 9 bases. The CDR3 runs 14 residues. Trimming cost V 6 bases and J 5 bases; bases outside gene matches: 6. CDR1 and CDR2 from the germline V gene are SGHNT and YYREEE (reference sequence).

V and J are TRBV12-5 and TRBJ1-1; D is uncertain. The V end was cut by 1 base, the J end by 8 bases, with 8 bases between. The length of the CDR3 is 12 residues. Germline V gene sequence: CDR1 LGHNT, CDR2 FRNRAP. The CDR3 nucleotides read TGTGCTAGTGGTTTGGGATACAGAGAAGCTTTCTTT. It specifies CASGLGYREAFF.

CDR3 loop: CAWSLSAGGKPQHF. CDR3 DNA sequence: TGTGCCTGGAGCCTTTCGGCAGGGGGTAAGCCCCAGCATTTT. The chain joins TRBV30 to TRBJ1-5; 7 nucleotides line up with TRBD1. The V gene's germline CDR1 is GTSNPN and CDR2 SVGIG (reference sequence). V lost 3 bases to trimming and J lost 8 bases; unmatched junction nucleotides: 10. The CDR3 length is 14 residues.

The chain recombines TRBV7-2 with TRBJ2-1, with a possible D match to TRBD2 (6 bases). The germline gives CDR1 SGHTA, CDR2 FQGNSA. Trimming shortened V by 2 bases and J by 5 bases, and 19 bases separated the two germline ends. This CDR3 region has 17 residues. CDR3 nucleotide sequence: TGTGCCAGCAGCTTACGGCAGTTTAGCGGAACGAACAATGAGCAGTTCTTC. Its translation is CASSLRQFSGTNNEQFF.

The V call is TRBV7-3, the J call TRBJ2-2; no clear D. The germline CDR1 and CDR2 sequences are SGHTA and FQGTGA. The CDR3 has 13 amino acids. V gave up 5 bases and J gave up 4 bases, with 8 bases separating them. The CDR3 bases are TGTGCCAGCAGCCCATCAGGCACCGGGGAGCTGTTTTTT. This encodes CASSPSGTGELFF.

The CDR3 reads CASSTRQGWTEAFF. CDR3 nucleotide sequence: TGTGCCAGCAGCACCAGACAGGGATGGACTGAAGCTTTCTTT. V is TRBV7-2 and J is TRBJ1-1, with 7 bases that match TRBD1. The CDR3 spans 14 residues. V shed 5 bases and J 5 bases; nucleotides not matched to a gene: 8. Germline loops: CDR1 SGHTA, CDR2 FQGNSA.

The chain joins TRBV27 to TRBJ1-5, with 9 bases matching TRBD1. Germline trimming cut 3 bases from V and 4 bases from J; bases unmatched to any gene: 7. Per germline, CDR1 MNHEY and CDR2 SMNVEV (reference sequence). The CDR3 is 16 amino acids. The CDR3 DNA follows: TGTGCCAGCAGTTTGGGAGGGGGGACAGGGAATCAGCCCCAGCATTTT. Amino acids: CASSLGGGTGNQPQHF.

This clone was counted only a few times. The rearrangement uses TRBV19 and TRBJ2-7; TRBD1 might be the D (5 bases). In germline, CDR1 is LNHDA, CDR2 SQIVND (reference sequence). V was pared by 1 base and J by 12 bases, with 10 bases between. This CDR3 contains 11 residues. Written as DNA, the CDR3 is TGTGCCAGTAGTATAGGTAGGGGTATGTACTTC. Translation: CASSIGRGMYF.

This rearrangement joins TRBV20-1 to TRBJ2-5; D call uncertain. V dropped 1 base and J dropped 5 bases, with 5 bases sitting between them. The CDR3 is made up of 11 amino acids. Per germline, CDR1 DFQATT and CDR2 SNEGSKA (reference sequence). CDR3 DNA sequence: TGCAGTGCTAGAGCCAGGGAGACCCAGTACTTC. Translation: CSARARETQYF.

The chain couples TRBV28 to TRBJ2-7, with 13 bases aligning to TRBD2. The V gene's germline CDR1 is MDHEN and CDR2 SYDVKM. The trim removed 6 bases at V and 6 bases at J, leaving 11 bases unmatched. The CDR3 is made up of 16 amino acids. This chain's CDR3 is CASSLPPTSGRIEQYF. The CDR3 DNA is TGTGCCAGCAGCCTCCCCCCGACTAGCGGGAGGATCGAGCAGTACTTC.

The V call is TRBV28, the J call TRBJ1-2, with a tentative D call TRBD1 (5 bases). Trimming left V 3 bases short and J 6 bases short, with 11 bases between. This CDR3 spans 13 amino acids. Germline CDR1 reads MDHEN; CDR2 reads SYDVKM. The CDR3 is CASSFFRAHGYTF. CDR3 in DNA: TGTGCCAGCAGTTTTTTCAGGGCCCATGGCTACACCTTC.

This chain joins TRBV2 and TRBJ2-7; 7 bases agree with TRBD2. This CDR3 region has 16 residues. With V trimmed by 2 bases and J by 2 bases, 9 bases remained unmatched. The germline V gene has CDR1 SNHLY and CDR2 FYNNEI. The CDR3, as DNA: TGTGCCAGCAGTGAATTAGGGAGGGCCGGTCCCTACGAGCAGTACTTC. Protein sequence: CASSELGRAGPYEQYF.

CDR3 bases: TGTGCCAGCAGCTTAAGCGGTACTCCCTACGAGCAGTACTTC. This codes for CASSLSGTPYEQYF. The gene calls are TRBV7-8 and TRBJ2-7; a weak D match, TRBD2 (5 bases). Germline V gene lookup returns CDR1 SGHVS and CDR2 FQNEAQ. V was clipped by 2 bases and J by 2 bases, with 10 bases between them. There are 14 residues in the CDR3.